The 12 T cell receptor beta chains reported below all come from one sample, sequenced in a study of T cell responses to AZD1222 COVID-19 vaccine. Sequencing used immunoSEQ multiplex PCR; TCRdb keeps in-frame clones, though not all of them. This sample yields 130,000 or so clones, of which 92% are seen a single time; roughly 4% belongs to the top ten. The sequenced sample was peripheral blood, obtained 28 days after the second AZD1222 dose. The receptors come from an adult who received the AZD1222 COVID-19 vaccine.

The DNA for the CDR3 is TGTGCCAGCAGCCAGGTGGTAGCGAACACTGAAGCTTTCTTT. Protein: CASSQVVANTEAFF. The chain employs TRBV7-8 and TRBJ1-1; D is unclear. Germline V lookup: CDR1 SGHVS, CDR2 FQNEAQ. Trimming left V 5 bases short and J 1 base short, with 11 bases between. CDR3 length equals 14 residues.

This clone has a single count. The V call is TRBV7-2, the J call TRBJ1-5; D is unresolved. Germline loops: CDR1 SGHTA, CDR2 FQGNSA. The CDR3 has 12 residues. V was trimmed by 0 bases and J by 7 bases, leaving 4 bases between them. The CDR3 loop reads CASSLAGQPQHF. The CDR3, as DNA: TGTGCCAGCAGCTTAGCTGGGCAGCCCCAGCATTTT.

The V gene is TRBV10-3, the J gene TRBJ1-2; a possible D gene is TRBD1 (6 bases). The CDR3 covers 15 residues. Trimming took off 3 bases at V and 3 bases at J, with 14 bases between the two ends. Germline CDR1 ENHRY, CDR2 SYGVKD. The DNA for the CDR3 is TGTGCCATCAGTGATTCAGGGGTTCTGGACTATGGCTACACCTTC. Translation gives CAISDSGVLDYGYTF.

This clone appeared a single time. The chain carries TRBV6-1 and TRBJ2-3; D is perhaps TRBD1 (6 bases). Germline-derived CDR1 and CDR2 are MNHNS and SASEGT. The CDR3 length is 15 residues. V lost 1 base and J lost 7, with 15 bases in between. CDR3 region: CASSEGGQVGYTQYF. The DNA for the CDR3 is TGTGCCAGCAGTGAAGGGGGGCAGGTGGGTTATACGCAGTATTTT.

The rearrangement uses TRBV29-1 and TRBJ2-2, with 10 bases that match TRBD1. CDR1 is SQVTM and CDR2 is ANQGSEA in the germline V gene. The V and J ends lost 0 bases and 6 bases, in that order; junction bases with no gene match: 13. The CDR3 covers 18 residues. The chain's CDR3 is CSVEDSGQGVLGAGELFF. The CDR3 coding sequence is TGCAGCGTTGAAGATAGTGGACAGGGGGTGTTAGGGGCCGGGGAGCTGTTTTTT.

V usage is TRBV4-1 and J usage is TRBJ2-7, with 7 bases fitting TRBD1. The CDR3 is 12 amino acids. V lost 4 bases and J lost 6; bases outside the gene matches: 3. Germline V lookup: CDR1 MGHRA, CDR2 YSYEKL. CDR3 residues: CASSPTGLEQYF. The CDR3 nucleotides are TGCGCCAGCAGCCCGACAGGGCTCGAGCAGTACTTC.

The chain has TRBV5-4 and TRBJ1-3; 7 bases align to TRBD1. This CDR3 has 15 residues. V lost 4 bases to trimming and J lost 0 bases; unmatched junction nucleotides: 4. Germline V gene lookup returns CDR1 SGHNT and CDR2 YYREEE (reference sequence). The CDR3 coding sequence is TGTGCCAGCAGCCAGGGACAGTTCTCTGGAAACACCATATATTTT. It specifies CASSQGQFSGNTIYF.

This chain's CDR3 is CASSRGQGIEEKLFF. In DNA, the CDR3 is TGCGCCAGCAGCCGTGGACAGGGTATAGAGGAAAAACTGTTTTTT. The chain employs TRBV5-1 and TRBJ1-4; 8 positions agree with TRBD1. Germline CDR1 SGHRS, CDR2 YFSETQ. The CDR3 is 15 amino acids. V shed 4 bases and J 8 bases; nucleotides not matched to a gene: 10.

The V gene is TRBV19, the J gene TRBJ1-1; D is possibly TRBD1 (6 bases). The V gene lost 3 bases and the J gene lost 6 bases, with 11 bases spanning the gap. In germline, CDR1 is LNHDA, CDR2 SQIVND (reference sequence). The CDR3 contains 13 residues. The DNA for the CDR3 is TGTGCCAGTAGTATCCTCAGGGGCTCTGAAGCTTTCTTT. Its protein is CASSILRGSEAFF.

The chain combines TRBV13 with TRBJ2-2; weak D call: TRBD1 (5 bases). V lost 1 base to trimming and J lost 6 bases, with 15 bases between them. Germline V gene sequence: CDR1 PRHDT, CDR2 FYEKMQ (reference sequence). The CDR3 extends over 16 amino acids. CDR3 in amino acids: CASSLVWGPRSGELFF. CDR3 DNA sequence: TGTGCCAGCAGCTTAGTATGGGGCCCCCGTTCCGGGGAGCTGTTTTTT.

This clone was counted once. This sequence joins TRBV5-1 and TRBJ2-1; 13 nucleotides line up with TRBD2. The CDR3 is 15 amino acids. CDR1 is SGHRS, CDR2 YFSETQ, per germline. V lost 3 bases, J lost 5 bases, and 2 bases stayed unmatched. CDR3 protein: CASSWGLAGHNEQFF. In DNA, the CDR3 is TGCGCCAGCAGCTGGGGACTAGCGGGGCACAATGAGCAGTTCTTC.

This clone was observed a few times. The chain uses TRBV19 and TRBJ2-1; no clear D gene. This CDR3 has 13 amino acids. Germline V gene sequence: CDR1 LNHDA, CDR2 SQIVND (reference sequence). V lost 3 bases and J 5 bases, leaving 8 bases between the germline ends. The CDR3 DNA sequence: TGTGCCAGTAGTATGCATCTAAACAATGAGCAGTTCTTC. Translating gives CASSMHLNNEQFF.